A single sample is the source of the 17 T cell receptor beta chains below, sequenced in a study of blood T cells in healthy people across ages. A sample-barcoded 5' primer and a J-beta primer mix were used in a second PCR of roughly 7 to 12 cycles. In TCRdb, the 5' RACE reads were re-called with MiXCR into one record per CDR3 protein. The data hold approximately 1.5 million distinct CDR3 sequences, with around 35% observed a single time. The sequencing input was blood. These receptors were collected from a woman aged 25 to 39 in good health.

In its sample, this clonotype was seen many times. The chain uses TRBV12-3 or TRBV12-4 and TRBJ2-7; no reliable D call. The V gene lost 5 bases and the J gene lost 0 bases, with 8 bases spanning the gap. The CDR3 extends over 13 amino acids. The CDR3 here is CASSSDISYEQYF. For the CDR3, the DNA is TGTGCCAGCAGTAGCGACATCTCCTACGAGCAGTACTTC.

There are a few counts of this clonotype. The V gene is TRBV7-9, the J gene TRBJ1-2; D is unresolved. The V end was cut by 2 bases, the J end by 6 bases, with 10 bases between. The CDR3 spans 13 residues. The germline V gene has CDR1 SEHNR and CDR2 FQNEAQ (reference sequence). The CDR3 protein is CASSLRADDGYTF. The CDR3 coding sequence is TGTGCCAGCAGCTTAAGGGCAGACGATGGCTACACCTTC.

This clonotype was seen only a few times. The gene calls are TRBV15 and TRBJ2-7; D is perhaps TRBD2 (6 bases). The germline gives CDR1 LNHNV, CDR2 YYDKDF (reference sequence). The length of the CDR3 is 16 residues. V lost 3 bases and J lost 2, with 17 bases in between. CDR3 sequence: CATSSLFGGAAYEQYF. DNA for the CDR3: TGTGCCACCAGCAGTCTTTTTGGAGGGGCGGCCTACGAGCAGTACTTC. The variable domain in full, with the rest retrieved from reference TRBV15 and TRBJ2-7, is DAMVIQNPRYQVTQFGKPVTLSCSQTLNHNVMYWYQQKSSQAPKLLFHYYDKDFNNEADTPDNFQSRRPNTSFCFLDIRSPGLGDTAMYLCATSSLFGGAAYEQYFGPGTRLTVT.

The sample holds many counts of this clonotype. The chain links TRBV11-2 to TRBJ2-6; D is ambiguous. V lost 6 bases and J 0 bases, leaving 3 bases between the germline ends. The CDR3 has 13 amino acids. From germline, CDR1 is SGHAT and CDR2 FQNNGV. The CDR3, as DNA: TGTGCCAGCAGGCTCTCTGGGGCCAACGTCCTGACTTTC. Translating it yields CASRLSGANVLTF.

V is TRBV7-9 and J is TRBJ2-1; 11 bases line up with TRBD2. V trimming: 4 bases; J trimming: 3 bases; junction bases outside the gene matches: 11. Germline CDR1 is SEHNR and CDR2 is FQNEAQ (reference sequence). This CDR3 is 18 amino acids long. The CDR3 DNA follows: TGTGCCAGCAGCTCCCCCCCTAGCGGGGGGCCCGACTACAATGAGCAGTTCTTC. It is translated as CASSSPPSGGPDYNEQFF.

This clonotype was detected only a few times. The rearrangement uses TRBV10-3 and TRBJ2-1, with 12 bases identical to TRBD2. Trimming removed 9 bases from V and 6 bases from J; junction bases left unmatched: 6. Per germline, CDR1 ENHRY and CDR2 SYGVKD. This CDR3 has 14 amino acids. CDR3 region: CAIRLAGESNEQFF. The CDR3, as DNA: TGTGCCATACGACTAGCGGGAGAAAGCAATGAGCAGTTCTTC.

The gene calls are TRBV6-1 and TRBJ2-1, with TRBD2 matching over 7 bases. V lost 8 bases and J lost 0; bases outside the gene matches: 10. This CDR3 is 16 amino acids long. Germline assignment: CDR1 MNHNS and CDR2 SASEGT. In DNA, the CDR3 is TGTGCCAGCCTCGCCGCGGGAGAATTCTCCTACAATGAGCAGTTCTTC. Translating it yields CASLAAGEFSYNEQFF.

The chain links TRBV5-1 to TRBJ2-5, with 14 bases that match TRBD2. Per germline, CDR1 SGHRS and CDR2 YFSETQ. The CDR3 has 18 amino acids. Losses at the gene ends were 7 bases for V and 5 bases for J; bases not matched to a gene: 16. Written as DNA, the CDR3 is TGCGCCAGCTCAGCGGGGACTAGCGGGAGCATTGGTGGGGAGACCCAGTACTTC. Translated: CASSAGTSGSIGGETQYF.

The chain couples TRBV27 to TRBJ2-1; 11 bases are shared with TRBD2. The trim removed 3 bases at V and 4 bases at J, leaving 5 bases unmatched. Germline loops: CDR1 MNHEY, CDR2 SMNVEV (reference sequence). The CDR3 sequence is 16 residues long. This chain's CDR3 is CASSLTSGEVYNEQFF. In DNA, the CDR3 is TGTGCCAGCAGTTTGACTAGCGGGGAGGTGTACAATGAGCAGTTCTTC.

This clonotype appeared many times. V is TRBV12-3 or TRBV12-4 and J is TRBJ1-6; D is possibly TRBD1 (6 bases). The CDR3 extends over 13 amino acids. The V gene lost 7 bases and the J gene lost 10 bases, with 14 bases spanning the gap. CDR3 sequence reads: CASTQGRGSPLHF. CDR3 nucleotide sequence: TGTGCCAGCACCCAAGGCAGGGGATCACCCCTCCACTTT.

This clonotype was found a few times. The chain is built from TRBV6-2 or TRBV6-3 and TRBJ2-2; D is undetermined. V dropped 6 bases and J dropped 4 bases, with 12 bases sitting between them. CDR3 length: 14 residues. Germline loops: CDR1 MNHEY, CDR2 SVGEGT. The CDR3 DNA is TGTGCCAGCAGCTCGTTGTATCTCACCGGGGAGCTGTTTTTT. Protein: CASSSLYLTGELFF.

The rearrangement links TRBV20-1 to TRBJ2-1; D remains ambiguous. This CDR3 is 16 amino acids long. Germline CDR1 reads DFQATT; CDR2 reads SNEGSKA (reference sequence). The V end lost 0 bases, the J end lost 9 bases, and 21 bases lay between the germline ends. In DNA, the CDR3 is TGCAGTGCTAGAGAGCTCCCCGGTAGCACGTTGCTTGAGCAGTTCTTC. Its protein is CSARELPGSTLLEQFF.

In this sample, this clonotype turned up many times. The V call is TRBV7-9, the J call TRBJ1-2; 8 bases are a match to TRBD1. CDR1 and CDR2 from the germline V gene are SEHNR and FQNEAQ (reference sequence). With 5 bases clipped from V and 3 bases from J, the junction kept 8 bases outside the gene matches. The CDR3 is made up of 15 amino acids. The CDR3 DNA follows: TGTGCCAGCAGCACGAGGACAGGGAGGGACTATGGCTACACCTTC. This codes for CASSTRTGRDYGYTF.

This clonotype appeared a few times. The chain is built from TRBV20-1 and TRBJ2-5; possible D gene TRBD1, 6 bases. Germline lookup yields CDR1 DFQATT and CDR2 SNEGSKA (reference sequence). The CDR3 runs to 14 residues. V dropped 4 bases and J dropped 1 base, with 13 bases sitting between them. The DNA of the CDR3 is TGCAGTGCTAATGAGGGGGAAGTCCAAGAGACCCAGTACTTC. Residues: CSANEGEVQETQYF.

The chain joins TRBV15 to TRBJ2-2; possibly TRBD2 for D (7 bases). V was shortened by 7 bases and J by 5 bases, with 14 bases between the two germline ends. Germline loops: CDR1 LNHNV, CDR2 YYDKDF (reference sequence). CDR3 length equals 14 residues. CDR3 in DNA: TGTGCCACCATGGGGGCGGGAGAGACCGGGGAGCTGTTTTTT. This translates into CATMGAGETGELFF.

This clonotype was recorded a few times. The chain carries TRBV12-3 or TRBV12-4 and TRBJ2-4, with TRBD1 matching 7 bases. The V and J ends lost 8 bases and 13 bases, in that order; junction bases with no gene match: 14. CDR3 length equals 13 residues. The CDR3 nucleotides read TGTGCCAGCTCCCGAGACAGGGTTGCAGGGCAGTACTTC. Amino acids: CASSRDRVAGQYF.

Concerning this clonotype itself: Germline and junction disagree at one end, which may indicate a read error. V is TRBV5-1 and J is TRBJ2-5; D may be TRBD2 (6 bases). Germline CDR1 is SGHRS and CDR2 is YFSETQ. This CDR3 region has 13 residues. The CDR3 loop is CASSDSGKEAQYF. The CDR3 DNA sequence: TGCGCCAGCAGCGATAGCGGAAAAGAGGCCCAGTACTTC.